This T cell receptor beta chain was retrieved from a study of T cells in women clearing cervical HPV infection. Overall study: Cases' blood sampling followed lesion detection by median approximately 140 days (90 to 200).

V was cut by 2 bases and J by 3 bases, with 16 bases left in between. This CDR3 is 16 amino acids long. The germline CDR1 and CDR2 sequences are LNHDA and SQIVND (reference sequence). All participants had a single incident cervical HPV16 infection, and prevalent HPV16 infections were excluded. Dot-blot hybridization genotyped cervical HPV amplified with MY09/MY11 PCR. With regard to this clone: The read is 3 residues too short to cover the CDR3 end, so that end is filled in from the germline J gene.

TCRdb keeps only in-frame clones here, not all; method: immunoSEQ multiplex PCR. This sample contains 25,000 to 30,000 clones. The rearrangement uses TRBV19 and TRBJ2-5, with D perhaps TRBD2 (5 bases). This receptor was taken from a woman between 18 and 70 years old with a cervical HPV16 infection that either progressed to CIN3+ or cleared (not recorded which). Source material: blood buffy coat. The sequenced part of the CDR3 DNA is TGTGCCAGTAGTATACATTCTCGCGGGTCAAAAGAGACC. Its protein product is CASSIHSRGSKET. The complete CDR3 sequence is CASSIHSRGSKETQYF. The variable domain in full, with the rest retrieved from reference TRBV19 and TRBJ2-5, is DGGITQSPKYLFRKEGQNVTLSCEQNLNHDAMYWYRQDPGQGLRLIYYSQIVNDFQKGDIAEGYSVSREKKESFPLTVTSAQKNPTAFYLCASSIHSRGSKETQYFGPGTRLLVL.